These 22 T cell receptor beta chains originate from one sample sequenced in a study of blood T cell repertoires in COVID-19. Data came from immunoSEQ multiplex PCR; TCRdb stores just in-frame clones and leaves some out. This sample has around 35,000 clones, with about nine tenths found just once. Sequencing used peripheral blood. The receptor set was obtained from a human donor in a cohort sampled during active COVID-19.

The J gene is TRBJ2-7, the V gene TRBV5-4, with 9 bases lining up with TRBD2. The V and J ends lost 3 bases and 3 bases, in that order; junction bases with no gene match: 7. The CDR3 is 15 amino acids. Germline lookup yields CDR1 SGHNT and CDR2 YYREEE (reference sequence). The CDR3 loop reads CASSSRLAGIYEQYF. In DNA form, the CDR3 reads TGTGCCAGCAGCTCTCGGCTAGCGGGGATCTACGAGCAGTACTTC.

This chain connects TRBV3-1 (or the pseudogene TRBV3-2) to TRBJ1-1; 7 bases match TRBD1. The J segment lost 0 bases and the V segment lost 7 bases, leaving 11 bases of the junction unmatched. Germline-derived CDR1 and CDR2 are LGHDT and YNNKEL (reference sequence). The CDR3 extends over 16 amino acids. Here the CDR3 DNA reads TGTGCCAGCACCCCAACCCGACAGGGATTGAACACTGAAGCTTTCTTT. Its protein is CASTPTRQGLNTEAFF.

CDR3 sequence reads: CASSDEPGTVGTYEQYF. CDR3 nucleotide sequence: TGCGCCAGCAGTGACGAACCCGGGACAGTTGGGACCTACGAGCAGTACTTC. The chain links TRBV10-1 to TRBJ2-7; 7 nucleotides agree with TRBD1. The V segment lost 3 bases and the J segment 2 bases; nucleotides outside the gene matches: 13. This CDR3 spans 17 amino acids. Germline V gene sequence: CDR1 WNHNN, CDR2 SYGVQD (reference sequence).

The chain uses TRBV5-1 and TRBJ2-7; possibly TRBD1 for D (5 bases). This CDR3 has 12 residues. From germline, CDR1 is SGHRS and CDR2 YFSETQ. The V end was cut by 4 bases, the J end by 3 bases, with 8 bases between. Written as DNA, the CDR3 is TGCGCCAGCAGCCCCGACAGCTACGAGCAGTACTTC. As protein: CASSPDSYEQYF.

The chain has TRBV6-5 and TRBJ2-7; weak D call: TRBD1 (7 bases). Trimming shortened V by 6 bases and J by 1 base, and 16 bases separated the two germline ends. CDR3 length: 15 residues. CDR1 MNHEY and CDR2 SVGAGI come from the germline V gene. CDR3 DNA: TGTGCCAGCAGCTCAAACGCGGGACAGTCCTACGAGCAGTACTTC. It encodes CASSSNAGQSYEQYF.

V and J are TRBV27 and TRBJ1-3; tentative D call: TRBD1 (6 bases). The CDR3 has 16 amino acids. From germline, CDR1 is MNHEY and CDR2 SMNVEV (reference sequence). Trimming took off 5 bases at V and 0 bases at J, with 14 bases between the two ends. CDR3 DNA: TGTGCCAGCAGTCTACAGGGTAGCCTCTCTGGAAACACCATATATTTT. Translated: CASSLQGSLSGNTIYF.

Here the CDR3 reads CASSLNSNEQFF. The CDR3 DNA follows: TGCGCCAGCAGCCTTAATAGCAATGAGCAGTTCTTC. This chain uses TRBV4-1 with TRBJ2-1; D is ambiguous. From germline, CDR1 is MGHRA and CDR2 YSYEKL. V gave up 4 bases and J gave up 6 bases, with 7 bases separating them. This CDR3 is built from 12 residues.

The chain combines TRBV3-1 (or the pseudogene TRBV3-2) with TRBJ1-1; D not certain. Germline V gene data show CDR1 as LGHDT and CDR2 as YNNKEL (reference sequence). The CDR3 loop spans 15 amino acids. The ends were cut back, 1 base at V and 0 bases at J, with 9 bases in the middle. CDR3 bases: TGTGCCAGCAGCCAAGGGGCCAACTTGAACACTGAAGCTTTCTTT. Translation gives CASSQGANLNTEAFF.

A word on this clone: An end of the junction differs from the germline gene, which may be a read error. The genes are TRBV7-2 and TRBJ2-7, with 10 nucleotides matching TRBD2. The CDR3 spans 14 residues. CDR1 and CDR2 (germline): SGHTA, FQGNSA. The CDR3 DNA follows: TGTGCCAGCAGCCTAGCGGGAGCCCGTGGGGAGCAGTACTTC. Translation gives CASSLAGARGEQYF.

Remarks on this clone: At one end the junction does not follow the germline gene, possibly because of a read error. The chain links TRBV6-1 to TRBJ2-7; 12 bases line up with TRBD2. This CDR3 has 11 residues. The germline V gene has CDR1 MNHNS and CDR2 SASEGT. CDR3 bases: TGTGCCAGCAGTGAGGGACTAGCGGGCAACTTC. Translating it yields CASSEGLAGNF.

The J gene is TRBJ1-2, the V gene TRBV30; D possibly corresponds to TRBD1 (5 bases). This CDR3 has 13 amino acids. From germline, CDR1 is GTSNPN and CDR2 SVGIG (reference sequence). Trimming took off 4 bases at V and 8 bases at J, with 17 bases between the two ends. In DNA form, the CDR3 reads TGTGCCTGGACCCCAGGGTTGGGAGGCGGCTACACCTTC. It encodes CAWTPGLGGGYTF.

The J gene is TRBJ2-7, the V gene TRBV27, with D possibly TRBD1 on 6 matching bases. The CDR3 extends over 15 amino acids. V was clipped by 0 bases and J by 4 bases, with 13 bases between them. Germline CDR1 is MNHEY and CDR2 is SMNVEV (reference sequence). DNA for the CDR3: TGTGCCAGCAGTTTATCGGAAGGGGGACCTTACGAGCAGTACTTC. Protein product: CASSLSEGGPYEQYF.

The chain carries TRBV21-1 and TRBJ1-1; the table's D call of TRBD1 was not tested on the DNA. TRBV21-1 is listed as a pseudogene. The CDR3 is 14 residues long. The CDR3 loop reads CASSGRDTNTEAFF. DNA for the CDR3: TGTGCCAGCAGCGGCCGGGACACCAACACTGAAGCTTTCTTT.

The chain uses TRBV6-1 and TRBJ1-5; TRBD1 aligns across 11 bases. V gave up 2 bases and J gave up 4 bases; unmatched junction bases: 13. Germline values: CDR1 MNHNS, CDR2 SASEGT. This CDR3 has 19 amino acids. The CDR3 spells CASSESRTGGRGGNQPQHF. As DNA, the CDR3 is TGTGCCAGCAGTGAAAGTCGGACAGGGGGCCGGGGAGGAAATCAGCCCCAGCATTTT.

The V and J genes are TRBV7-2 and TRBJ2-1; tentatively, D is TRBD2 (5 bases). CDR3 length: 12 residues. Germline V gene sequence: CDR1 SGHTA, CDR2 FQGNSA. Between the trimmed V and J ends, which lost 5 bases and 9 bases, there was a span of 11 bases. The chain's CDR3 is CASSAQGLEQFF. CDR3 bases: TGTGCCAGCAGCGCCCAAGGACTTGAGCAGTTCTTC.

The J gene is TRBJ1-1, the V gene TRBV10-2; 8 nucleotides align to TRBD1. CDR1 WSHSY and CDR2 SAAADI come from the germline V gene. Trimming took 5 bases from V and 0 from J; bases not matched to a gene: 2. The CDR3 sequence is 14 residues long. CDR3 sequence reads: CASSRTGMNTEAFF. In DNA form, the CDR3 reads TGCGCCAGCAGTCGGACAGGGATGAACACTGAAGCTTTCTTT.

This chain uses TRBV27 with TRBJ1-2; 9 bases fit TRBD1. V lost 5 bases and J lost 4; bases outside the gene matches: 17. Germline V gene data show CDR1 as MNHEY and CDR2 as SMNVEV (reference sequence). The CDR3 is 18 amino acids. CDR3 region: CASSPNPGQGLAGYGYTF. As DNA, the CDR3 is TGTGCCAGCAGTCCCAACCCGGGACAGGGATTGGCCGGCTATGGCTACACCTTC.

The J gene is TRBJ2-6, the V gene TRBV5-1; D is perhaps TRBD2 (6 bases). Germline V gene data show CDR1 as SGHRS and CDR2 as YFSETQ. CDR3 length: 19 amino acids. V lost 4 bases, J lost 1 base, and 21 bases lay in between. Written as DNA, the CDR3 is TGCGCCAGCAGCCCGGTGGAGGGGTCGGAGACTTCTGGGGCCAACGTCCTGACTTTC. This encodes CASSPVEGSETSGANVLTF. Full variable domain (remainder filled in from reference TRBV5-1 and TRBJ2-6): KAGVTQTPRYLIKTRGQQVTLSCSPISGHRSVSWYQQTPGQGLQFLFEYFSETQRNKGNFPGRFSGRQFSNSRSEMNVSTLELGDSALYLCASSPVEGSETSGANVLTFGAGSRLTVL.

The chain couples TRBV11-2 to TRBJ1-2; D ambiguous. Trimming shortened V by 0 bases and J by 6 bases, and 8 bases separated the two germline ends. CDR3 length: 13 residues. Germline V gene lookup returns CDR1 SGHAT and CDR2 FQNNGV. CDR3 protein: CASSLDRGNGYTF. As DNA, the CDR3 is TGTGCCAGCAGCTTAGACAGAGGTAATGGCTACACCTTC.

The V and J genes are TRBV3-1 (or the pseudogene TRBV3-2) and TRBJ1-3; the match to TRBD1 covers 7 bases. Germline CDR1 is LGHDT and CDR2 is YNNKEL (reference sequence). The V segment lost 3 bases and the J segment 4 bases; nucleotides outside the gene matches: 9. CDR3 length: 16 amino acids. CDR3 in DNA: TGTGCCAGCAGCCATGACAGGGCCCCGGGAGGAAACACCATATATTTT. It encodes CASSHDRAPGGNTIYF.

The genes are TRBV20-1 and TRBJ2-3; 11 bases map to TRBD2. V trimming: 3 bases; J trimming: 4 bases; junction bases outside the gene matches: 6. Per germline, CDR1 DFQATT and CDR2 SNEGSKA (reference sequence). This CDR3 is built from 15 residues. The CDR3 DNA follows: TGCAGTGCTAGTTTTAGCGGGGGGGAGGCAGATACGCAGTATTTT. Its translation is CSASFSGGEADTQYF.

This clone showed up just a few times. The chain uses TRBV19 and TRBJ1-2; weak D call: TRBD1 (5 bases). Looked up from germline, CDR1 is LNHDA and CDR2 is SQIVND (reference sequence). The CDR3 contains 14 residues. Trimming took 6 bases from V and 8 from J, leaving 19 bases between them. The CDR3: CASSHQGGSGGYTF. The CDR3 nucleotides are TGTGCCAGTAGCCATCAGGGAGGGTCCGGCGGCTACACCTTC.